This T cell receptor beta chain was found in a study of tumor-infiltrating lymphocytes in primary liver carcinoma. Overall study findings and caveats: Detection in all five tumor regions applied to only about 7-24% of top clones. Tumor region pairs shared more overlap than did tumor-adjacent and tumor-blood pairs.

Priming with a constant-region primer yielded TCR beta cDNA from about 480 ng total RNA. Library construction for TCR beta comprised three nested multiplex PCR rounds performed with slightly modified ARM-PCR. For 10 cycles apiece, the opening two PCR rounds ran with TRBV1-TRBV30 forward primers and a C-beta reverse primer. TCRdb ran MiXCR on the multiplex PCR reads and lists one entry per CDR3 protein. This sample has roughly 120,000 distinct CDR3 sequences, with around 62% found just once. To note about this clonotype: Its antigen is undetermined. One end of the junction does not line up with germline, which may come from a read error.

Between roughly 17 and 31 mg of unsorted bulk tissue served as the source from which RNA and DNA were co-extracted. This CDR3 is built from 15 residues. The chain carries TRBV12-3 or TRBV12-4 and TRBJ1-1; possibly TRBD1 for D (5 bases). This TCR was recovered from a woman aged 55-69 years with primary liver carcinoma and hepatitis B virus infection. The material sequenced was liver tumor tissue from sampling region 1. Subset meaning: tumor region T1, superior pole. Here the CDR3 reads CVSGDGDRMNTEAFF. The CDR3 DNA reads TGTGTCAGCGGGGACGGGGACCGGATGAACACTGAAGCTTTCTTT.